Detailed here is one T cell receptor (beta chain). Its specificity is unknown. V was shortened by 2 bases and J by 3 bases, with 11 bases between the two germline ends. This CDR3 comprises 15 residues. Germline V gives CDR1 MNHNS, CDR2 SASEGT. Hyperthyroidism had been newly diagnosed in patients aged 18 to 65, and its duration was under 2 months. The sample comes from a study of T cells in Graves' hyperthyroidism and ophthalmopathy. Study-wide findings and caveats: Researchers found most expanded thyroid clonotypes above 0.001 in blood as well.

Amplification yielded TCR beta CDR3 regions, with RNA transcripts as the source. First-round RT-PCR targeting the TCR CDR3 was performed with the HTBI primer set. TCRdb re-derived calls from the multiplex PCR reads in MiXCR, one entry per CDR3 protein. Here the sample spans some 560,000 distinct CDR3 sequences, 12% to 15% being singletons. This clonotype was obtained from a woman aged 35 to 49 with Graves' hyperthyroidism. The chain joins TRBV6-1 to TRBJ1-5, with no clear D. The sample was blood. The CDR3 is CASSEFSYLNQPQHF. The CDR3 DNA is TGTGCCAGCAGTGAATTTTCCTATCTCAATCAGCCCCAGCATTTT.